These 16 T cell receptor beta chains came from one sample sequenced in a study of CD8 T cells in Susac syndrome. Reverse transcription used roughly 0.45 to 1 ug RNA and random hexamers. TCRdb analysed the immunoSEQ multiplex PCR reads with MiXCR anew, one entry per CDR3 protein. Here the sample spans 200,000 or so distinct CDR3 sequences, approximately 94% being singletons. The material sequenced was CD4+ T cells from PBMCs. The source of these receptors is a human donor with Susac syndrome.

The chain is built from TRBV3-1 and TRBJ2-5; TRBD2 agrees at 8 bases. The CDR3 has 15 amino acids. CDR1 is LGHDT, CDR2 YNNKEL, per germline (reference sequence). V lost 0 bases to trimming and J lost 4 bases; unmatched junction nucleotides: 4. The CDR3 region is CASSQDLSGGETQYF. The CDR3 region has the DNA TGTGCCAGCAGCCAAGACCTGAGCGGGGGAGAGACCCAGTACTTC.

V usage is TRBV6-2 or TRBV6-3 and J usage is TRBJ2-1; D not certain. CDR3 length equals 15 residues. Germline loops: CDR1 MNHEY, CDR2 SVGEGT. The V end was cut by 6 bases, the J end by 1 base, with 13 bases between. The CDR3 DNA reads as TGTGCCAGCAGCACTTCCGACGGATCCTACAATGAGCAGTTCTTC. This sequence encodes CASSTSDGSYNEQFF.

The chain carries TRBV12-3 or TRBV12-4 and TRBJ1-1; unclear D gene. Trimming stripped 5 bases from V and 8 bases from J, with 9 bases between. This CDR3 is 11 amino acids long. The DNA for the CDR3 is TGTGCCAGCAGTAACCAGGACGAAGCTTTCTTT. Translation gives CASSNQDEAFF.

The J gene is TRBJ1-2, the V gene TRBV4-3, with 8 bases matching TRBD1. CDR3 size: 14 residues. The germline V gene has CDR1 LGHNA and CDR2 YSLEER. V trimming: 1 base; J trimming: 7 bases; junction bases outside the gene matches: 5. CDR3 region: CASSQAGQGAGYTF. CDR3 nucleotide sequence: TGCGCCAGCAGCCAAGCAGGACAGGGAGCTGGCTACACCTTC.

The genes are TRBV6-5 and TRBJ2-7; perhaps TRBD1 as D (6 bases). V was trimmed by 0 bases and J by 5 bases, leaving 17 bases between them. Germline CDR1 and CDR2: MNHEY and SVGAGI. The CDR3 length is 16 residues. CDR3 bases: TGTGCCAGCAGTTACTCGGCGAACACAGGGATCAACGAGCAGTACTTC. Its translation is CASSYSANTGINEQYF.

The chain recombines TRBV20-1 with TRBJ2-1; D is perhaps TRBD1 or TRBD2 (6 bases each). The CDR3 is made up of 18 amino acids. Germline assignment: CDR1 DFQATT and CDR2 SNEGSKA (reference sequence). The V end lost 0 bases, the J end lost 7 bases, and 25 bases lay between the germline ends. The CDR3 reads CSARDSASWGARGNEQFF. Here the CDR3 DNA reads TGCAGTGCTAGAGATTCTGCGTCTTGGGGGGCAAGGGGTAATGAGCAGTTCTTC.

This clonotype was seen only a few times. The CDR3 region has the DNA TGTGCCAGCAGCCCCGGAGGCTCCACCGGGGAGCTGTTTTTT. Its protein product is CASSPGGSTGELFF. This sequence joins TRBV7-7 and TRBJ2-2; maybe TRBD2 (5 bases). V lost 5 bases and J 4 bases, leaving 11 bases between the germline ends. This CDR3 spans 14 amino acids. Germline V lookup: CDR1 SSHAT, CDR2 FNYEAQ (reference sequence). Together with reference TRBV7-7 and TRBJ2-2, the CDR3 gives the full variable domain: GAGVSQSPRYKVTKRGQDVTLRCDPISSHATLYWYQQALGQGPEFLTYFNYEAQPDKSGLPSDRFSAERPEGSISTLTIQRTEQRDSAMYRCASSPGGSTGELFFGEGSRLTVL.

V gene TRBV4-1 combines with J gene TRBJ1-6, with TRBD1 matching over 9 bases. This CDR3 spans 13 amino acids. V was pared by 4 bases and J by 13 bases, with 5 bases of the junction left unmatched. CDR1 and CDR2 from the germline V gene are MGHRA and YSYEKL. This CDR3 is CASSPTDRGPLHF. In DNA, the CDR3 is TGCGCCAGCAGCCCTACTGACAGGGGGCCCCTCCACTTT.

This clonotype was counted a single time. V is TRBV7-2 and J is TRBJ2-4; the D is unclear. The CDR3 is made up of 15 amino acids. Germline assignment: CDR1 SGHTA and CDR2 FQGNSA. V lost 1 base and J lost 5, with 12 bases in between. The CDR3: CASSLVAGGQNIQYF. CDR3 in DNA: TGTGCCAGCAGCTTAGTTGCCGGCGGCCAAAACATTCAGTACTTC.

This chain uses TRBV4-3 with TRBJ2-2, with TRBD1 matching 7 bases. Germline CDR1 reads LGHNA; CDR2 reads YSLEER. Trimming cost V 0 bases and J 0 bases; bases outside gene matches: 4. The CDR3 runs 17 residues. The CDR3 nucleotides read TGCGCCAGCAGCCAAGATACGGGACAGACGAACACCGGGGAGCTGTTTTTT. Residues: CASSQDTGQTNTGELFF.

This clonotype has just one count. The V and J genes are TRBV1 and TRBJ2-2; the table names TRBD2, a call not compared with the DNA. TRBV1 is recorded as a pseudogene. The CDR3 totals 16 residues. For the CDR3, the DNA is TGCACCAGCAGCCAAGGTGATAGCGGGGGGGCCGGGGAGCTGTTTTTT. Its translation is CTSSQGDSGGAGELFF.

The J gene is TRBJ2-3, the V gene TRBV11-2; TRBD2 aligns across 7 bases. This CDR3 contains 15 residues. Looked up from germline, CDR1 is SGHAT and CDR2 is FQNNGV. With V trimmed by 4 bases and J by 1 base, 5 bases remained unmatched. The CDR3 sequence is CASSYRLARTDTQYF. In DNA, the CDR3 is TGTGCCAGCAGCTACCGACTAGCCCGCACAGATACGCAGTATTTT.

The CDR3 loop reads CASSSGNNSPLHF. As DNA, the CDR3 is TGTGCCAGCAGTTCGGGGAATAATTCACCCCTCCACTTT. This chain links TRBV12-3 or TRBV12-4 with TRBJ1-6; no definite D call. Between the trimmed V and J ends, which lost 4 bases and 5 bases, there was a span of 6 bases. This CDR3 comprises 13 residues.

CDR3 protein: CASSQMKEGGTGELFF. The DNA for the CDR3 is TGCGCCAGCAGTCAAATGAAGGAAGGCGGCACCGGGGAGCTGTTTTTT. V gene TRBV23-1 combines with J gene TRBJ2-2, with D hard to call. TRBV23-1 counts as an open reading frame of uncertain function. The length of the CDR3 is 16 residues. Trimming left V 2 bases short and J 4 bases short, with 14 bases between.

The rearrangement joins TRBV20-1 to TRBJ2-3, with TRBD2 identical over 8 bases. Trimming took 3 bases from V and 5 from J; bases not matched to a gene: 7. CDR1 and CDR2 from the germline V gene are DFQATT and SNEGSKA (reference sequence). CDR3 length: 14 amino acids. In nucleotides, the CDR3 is TGCAGTGCTAGTTCAGCGGGGGTAGAAGATACGCAGTATTTT. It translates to CSASSAGVEDTQYF.

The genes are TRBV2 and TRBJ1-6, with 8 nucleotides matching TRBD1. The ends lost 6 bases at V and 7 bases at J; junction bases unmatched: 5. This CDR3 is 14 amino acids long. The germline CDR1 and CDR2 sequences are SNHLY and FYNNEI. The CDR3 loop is CASRDWTGNSPLHF. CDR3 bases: TGTGCCAGCAGGGATTGGACAGGGAATTCACCCCTCCACTTT.